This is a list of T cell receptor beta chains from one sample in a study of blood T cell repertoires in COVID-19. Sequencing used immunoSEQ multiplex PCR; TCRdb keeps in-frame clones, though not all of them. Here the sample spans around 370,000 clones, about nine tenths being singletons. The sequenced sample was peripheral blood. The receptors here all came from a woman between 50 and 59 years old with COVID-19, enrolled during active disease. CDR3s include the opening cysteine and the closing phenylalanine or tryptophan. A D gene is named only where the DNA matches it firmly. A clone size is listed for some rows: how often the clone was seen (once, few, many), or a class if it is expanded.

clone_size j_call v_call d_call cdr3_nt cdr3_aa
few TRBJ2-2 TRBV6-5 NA TGTGCCAGCAGTTCCAGGGGTGGCACCGGGGAGCTGTTTTTT CASSSRGGTGELFF
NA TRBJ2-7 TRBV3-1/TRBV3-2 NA TGTGCCAGCAGCCTGCATGGGAGCTCCTACGAGCAGTACTTC CASSLHGSSYEQYF
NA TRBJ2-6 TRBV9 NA TGTGCCAGCAGCGCGGGGTATGGGGCCAACGTCCTGACTTTC CASSAGYGANVLTF
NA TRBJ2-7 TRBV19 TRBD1 TGTGCCAGTAGTATTCGTATCGACAGGGTTCAAGCGAGAAGGCAGTACTTC CASSIRIDRVQARRQYF
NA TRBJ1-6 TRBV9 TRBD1 TGTGCCAGCAGCGGTGGTACAGGGGTCTGGTCACCCCTCCACTTT CASSGGTGVWSPLHF
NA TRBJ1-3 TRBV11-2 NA TGTGCCAGCAGCCAACAGGGTAGGAGAGACACCATATATTTT CASSQQGRRDTIYF
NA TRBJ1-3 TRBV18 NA TGTGCCAGCTCACCAACGCGGGTCCGCTCTGGAAACACCATATATTTT CASSPTRVRSGNTIYF
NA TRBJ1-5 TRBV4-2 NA TGTGCCAGCAGCCATTCGGACAGTTCCAATCAGCCCCAGCATTTT CASSHSDSSNQPQHF
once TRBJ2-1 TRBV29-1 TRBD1 TGCAGCGTTGATAAAAGGACAGGTAGCAATGAGCAGTTCTTC CSVDKRTGSNEQFF
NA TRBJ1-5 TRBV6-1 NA TGTGCCAGCAGTGATCTCCAGGTGCAGCCCCAGCATTTT CASSDLQVQPQHF
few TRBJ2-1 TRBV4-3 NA TGCGCCAGCAGCCTTAAACTGGGGGGAGCCAACAATGAGCAGTTCTTC CASSLKLGGANNEQFF
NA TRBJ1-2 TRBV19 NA TGTGCCAGTAGTATAACGGAGAACTATGGCTACACCTTC CASSITENYGYTF
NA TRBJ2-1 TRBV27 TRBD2 TGTGCCAGCAGTTTAAGGGCGACAGGACCGGGACTAGCGGGAGGACGGAATGAGCAGTTCTTC CASSLRATGPGLAGGRNEQFF
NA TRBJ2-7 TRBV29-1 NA TGCAGCGTTGAAGTGGGGCAGACACCCTACGAGCAGTACTTC CSVEVGQTPYEQYF
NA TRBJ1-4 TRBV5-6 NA TGTGCCAGCACGAGGGGGAGAGACGAAAAACTGTTTTTT CASTRGRDEKLFF
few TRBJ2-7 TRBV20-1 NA TGCAGTCTACCGGGGGCCTACGAGCAGTACTTC CSLPGAYEQYF
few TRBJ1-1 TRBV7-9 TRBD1 TGTGCCAGCAGAGCACTTCCGGGACAGGGCAACACTGAAGCTTTCTTT CASRALPGQGNTEAFF
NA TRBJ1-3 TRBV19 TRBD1 TGTGCCAGTAGTGCTGACAGGGGGCCGGGAAACACCATATATTTT CASSADRGPGNTIYF
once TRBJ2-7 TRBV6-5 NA TGTGCCAGCAGCGGGGGGGGACAGGGATACGAGCAGTACTTC CASSGGGQGYEQYF
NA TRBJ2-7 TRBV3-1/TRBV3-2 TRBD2 TGTGCCAGCAGCCTAGGGACTAGGGTTTTTTACGAGCAGTACTTC CASSLGTRVFYEQYF
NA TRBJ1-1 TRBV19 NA TGTGCCAGTAGTAAGGGCAGGGGTATTACTGAAGCTTTCTTT CASSKGRGITEAFF
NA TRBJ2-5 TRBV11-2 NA TGTGCCAGCAGCTCGGCGACAAGCACGGGGGAGACCCAGTACTTC CASSSATSTGETQYF
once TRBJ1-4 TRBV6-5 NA TGTGCCAGCAGGTTCGAGGCAACTAATGAAAAACTGTTTTTT CASRFEATNEKLFF
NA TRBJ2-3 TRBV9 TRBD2 TGTGCCAGCAGCGCGGGAGGGAGCGGGGTGCGGGATACGCAGTATTTT CASSAGGSGVRDTQYF
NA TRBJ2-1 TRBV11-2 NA TGTGCCAGCAGCGCGTGGGGGACTGCCCCCGGTACCAATGAGCAGTTCTTC CASSAWGTAPGTNEQFF
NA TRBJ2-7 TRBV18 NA TGTGCCAGCTCACCGACACTCAACATAGGGACAAGCTCCTACGAGCAGTACTTC CASSPTLNIGTSSYEQYF
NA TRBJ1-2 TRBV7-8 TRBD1 TGTGCCAGCAGTTCAGGGGGCGCGAACTATGGCTACACCTTC CASSSGGANYGYTF
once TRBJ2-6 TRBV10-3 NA TGTGCCATCAGGGACAGCTCTGGGGCCAACGTCCTGACTTTC CAIRDSSGANVLTF
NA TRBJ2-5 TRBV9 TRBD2 TGTGCCAGCAGCGGCAAAGGGCGGGAGTCGCCTCAAGAGACCCAGTACTTC CASSGKGRESPQETQYF
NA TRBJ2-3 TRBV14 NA TGTGCCAGCAGCCAAGAGGGGGGATTAACAGATACGCAGTATTTT CASSQEGGLTDTQYF
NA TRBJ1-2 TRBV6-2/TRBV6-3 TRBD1 TGTGCCAGCAGTTACACAGGGACAGGGGGAACGGAAGGCTACACCTTC CASSYTGTGGTEGYTF
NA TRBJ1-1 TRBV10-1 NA TGCGCCAGCAAAGCGTACCAGGGAACCTCTGAAGCTTTCTTT CASKAYQGTSEAFF
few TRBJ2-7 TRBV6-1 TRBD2 TGTGCCAGCAGTGAAGCGGAGTCCCAGCGGGGGTTCTACGAGCAGTACTTC CASSEAESQRGFYEQYF
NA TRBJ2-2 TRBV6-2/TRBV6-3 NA TGTGCCAGCAGTTATTATACCAGCCAGGGGAACACCGGGGAGCTGTTTTTT CASSYYTSQGNTGELFF
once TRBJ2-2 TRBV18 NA TGTGCCAGCTCACCAAGGGGGAACACCGGGGAGCTGTTTTTT CASSPRGNTGELFF
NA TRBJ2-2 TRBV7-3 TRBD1 TGTGCCAGCAGCTACCGGGACAGATTCAACACCGGGGAGCTGTTTTTT CASSYRDRFNTGELFF
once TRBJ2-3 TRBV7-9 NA TGTGCCAGCAGCTTAGGGCGGGGGCCGGCTAGCACAGATACGCAGTATTTT CASSLGRGPASTDTQYF
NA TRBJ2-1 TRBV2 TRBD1 TGTGCCAGGACAGGGCTTTCCTACAATGAGCAGTTCTTC CARTGLSYNEQFF
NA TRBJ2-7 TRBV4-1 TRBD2 TGCGCCAGCAGCCTAGGGGGACTAGCGGGAGACGAGCAGTACTTC CASSLGGLAGDEQYF
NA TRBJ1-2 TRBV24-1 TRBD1 TGTGCCACCAGTGACCTGGGACAGAACTATGGCTACACCTTC CATSDLGQNYGYTF
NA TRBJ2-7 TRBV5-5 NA TGTGCCAGCAGCTTGGGAGGTATCGACTATAGCTCCTACGAGCAGTACTTC CASSLGGIDYSSYEQYF
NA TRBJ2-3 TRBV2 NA TGTGCCAGCAGAGGACAGCGCGGGGGACCGCAGTATTTT CASRGQRGGPQYF
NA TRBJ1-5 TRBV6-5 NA TGTGCCAGCAGTTACTCTTCAACCGGGAATCAGCCCCAGCATTTT CASSYSSTGNQPQHF
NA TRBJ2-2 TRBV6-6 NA TGTGCCACGTGGACTCTTAAGTCCGGGGAGCTGTTTTTT CATWTLKSGELFF
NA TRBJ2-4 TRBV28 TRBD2 TGTGCCAGCACCACCGGAGGACTAGCGGGGGTTTTAGCCAAAAACATTCAGTACTTC CASTTGGLAGVLAKNIQYF
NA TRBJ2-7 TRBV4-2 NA TGTGCCAGCAGCCAAGTAGTCGGGAGTATCATTTACGAGCAGTACTTC CASSQVVGSIIYEQYF
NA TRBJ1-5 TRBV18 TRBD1 TGTGCCAGCTCACCAGGACAGGGTGGACAGCCCCAGCATTTT CASSPGQGGQPQHF
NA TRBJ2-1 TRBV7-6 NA TGTGCCAGCAGCATCCGGGACACCGGCGGGAATGAGCAGTTCTTC CASSIRDTGGNEQFF
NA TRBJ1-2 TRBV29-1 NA TGCAGCGTTGAAGATCGGACATTCCGCAATAACTATGGCTACACCTTC CSVEDRTFRNNYGYTF
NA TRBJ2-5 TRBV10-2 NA TGCGCCAGCAGTGAGCACTACCAAGAGACCCAGTACTTC CASSEHYQETQYF
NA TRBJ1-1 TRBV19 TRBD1 TGTGCCAGTAGTATCGCAGGGGGCATCTTCGGCACTGAAGCTTTCTTT CASSIAGGIFGTEAFF
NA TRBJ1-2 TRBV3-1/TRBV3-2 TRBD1 TGTGCCAGCAGCTTCAGACAGGGAGGATTTTTCGGAGATGGCTACACCTTC CASSFRQGGFFGDGYTF
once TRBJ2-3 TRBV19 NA TGTGCCAGTAGTGCCTCGACTAGCACAGATACGCAGTATTTT CASSASTSTDTQYF
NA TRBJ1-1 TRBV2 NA TGTGCCAGCAGGGCAGCCGTGGAGGGAGGGAACACTGAAGCTTTCTTT CASRAAVEGGNTEAFF